Each of the 20 T cell receptor beta chains below was sequenced from the same sample in a study of blood T cell repertoires in COVID-19 (dated by TCRdb to about 2020). Library construction relied on the immunoSEQ multiplex PCR assay. This is the immuneACCESS table as TCRdb keeps it, with only in-frame sequences that have V and J called. A part of the clones is gone; compared with another copy, unresolved V genes explain less than half, and the rest is unexplained. This sample is represented by fewer than 500,000 clones; around 89% of them were singletons. Of the sample, more than 0.95% falls within the top ten clones. The sequencing input was PBMCs or T cells enriched from blood (not recorded which). The receptors derive from a man aged 25-40 years who had recovered from COVID-19.

This clone was detected once. The chain employs TRBV3-1 (or the pseudogene TRBV3-2) and TRBJ1-2, with a tentative D call TRBD1 (5 bases). From germline, CDR1 is LGHDT and CDR2 YNNKEL (reference sequence). This CDR3 spans 15 amino acids. V lost 0 bases to trimming and J lost 4 bases, with 12 bases between them. The CDR3 nucleotides are TGTGCCAGCAGCCAAGAATTTGGGGGAGGCTATGGCTACACCTTC. Its translation is CASSQEFGGGYGYTF.

DNA for the CDR3: TGTGCCAGCAGTGCGAACCGGGACAGGGTTGGCTACACCTTC. This encodes CASSANRDRVGYTF. The chain uses TRBV27 and TRBJ1-2; TRBD1 matches at 9 bases. Germline CDR1 MNHEY, CDR2 SMNVEV (reference sequence). This CDR3 contains 14 residues. V shed 5 bases and J 7 bases; nucleotides not matched to a gene: 8.

V is TRBV7-6 and J is TRBJ2-3; 10 nucleotides match TRBD2. Germline CDR1 and CDR2: SGHVS and FNYEAQ. The CDR3 totals 16 residues. V shed 6 bases and J 5 bases; nucleotides not matched to a gene: 11. The CDR3 sequence: CASSQPSGSSGDTQYF. CDR3 nucleotides: TGTGCCAGCAGTCAACCTAGCGGGAGCAGTGGAGATACGCAGTATTTT.

V is TRBV6-5 and J is TRBJ1-5, with D perhaps TRBD1 (5 bases). The V end lost 5 bases, the J end lost 7 bases, and 12 bases lay between the germline ends. The CDR3 loop spans 13 amino acids. The V gene's germline CDR1 is MNHEY and CDR2 SVGAGI. The CDR3 loop is CASSTTGEQPQHF. CDR3 DNA sequence: TGTGCCAGCAGTACAACGGGGGAACAGCCCCAGCATTTT.

In this sample, this clone turned up once. The chain employs TRBV28 and TRBJ2-7, with D possibly being TRBD2 (6 bases). Germline CDR1 and CDR2: MDHEN and SYDVKM. V gave up 2 bases and J gave up 6 bases, with 14 bases separating them. This CDR3 is built from 14 residues. Written as DNA, the CDR3 is TGTGCCAGCAGTTTAGGAGGGACGAAGGCCGAGCAGTACTTC. This translates into CASSLGGTKAEQYF. Complete variable domain (other parts from reference TRBV28 and TRBJ2-7): DVKVTQSSRYLVKRTGEKVFLECVQDMDHENMFWYRQDPGLGLRLIYFSYDVKMKEKGDIPEGYSVSREKKERFSLILESASTNQTSMYLCASSLGGTKAEQYFGPGTRLTVT.

V is TRBV12-5 and J is TRBJ2-1, with D perhaps matching TRBD2 (6 bases). Germline V lookup: CDR1 LGHNT, CDR2 FRNRAP. The CDR3 sequence is 15 residues long. Trimming pared 6 bases from V and 0 bases from J, leaving 12 bases between. As DNA, the CDR3 is TGTGCTAGTGGAGGCGGGCGGGACTCCTACAATGAGCAGTTCTTC. It is translated as CASGGGRDSYNEQFF.

This clone was counted between two and nine times. The gene calls are TRBV6-5 and TRBJ2-5, with 7 bases aligning to TRBD1. Trimming removed 6 bases from V and 1 base from J; junction bases left unmatched: 8. Per germline, CDR1 MNHEY and CDR2 SVGAGI. The CDR3 has 15 amino acids. CDR3 bases: TGTGCCAGCAGCCCGGGACAGTCCTTCCAAGAGACCCAGTACTTC. Translated: CASSPGQSFQETQYF.

V usage is TRBV30 and J usage is TRBJ2-7, with D perhaps TRBD1 (5 bases). This CDR3 comprises 12 residues. Germline V gene lookup returns CDR1 GTSNPN and CDR2 SVGIG (reference sequence). Between the trimmed V and J ends, which lost 2 bases and 7 bases, there was a span of 12 bases. In nucleotides, the CDR3 is TGTGCCTGGAGTAAGGGGCTGGGGGAGCAGTACTTC. Its translation is CAWSKGLGEQYF.

The V gene is TRBV27, the J gene TRBJ1-1; TRBD1 is a possible D gene (5 bases). This CDR3 has 14 amino acids. V lost 8 bases, J lost 1 base, and 14 bases lay in between. Germline V lookup: CDR1 MNHEY, CDR2 SMNVEV (reference sequence). The CDR3 coding sequence is TGTGCCAGCCGCGGGGGGTCGGGGAACACTGAAGCTTTCTTT. Amino acids: CASRGGSGNTEAFF.

This sequence joins TRBV24-1 and TRBJ2-3; 10 nucleotides line up with TRBD2. CDR1 and CDR2 (germline): KGHDR, SFDVKD. CDR3 size: 16 residues. V shed 5 bases and J 3 bases; nucleotides not matched to a gene: 7. CDR3 loop: CATSVGSGRFTDTQYF. The CDR3 DNA follows: TGTGCCACCAGTGTAGGTAGCGGGAGGTTTACAGATACGCAGTATTTT.

This chain connects TRBV30 to TRBJ1-5; 8 nucleotides agree with TRBD1. This CDR3 contains 19 residues. Unmatched junction bases numbered 17, after V lost 3 bases and J lost 1 base. Per the germline V gene, CDR1 is GTSNPN and CDR2 is SVGIG (reference sequence). The CDR3 DNA follows: TGTGCCTGGAGACCTACTTCGGTCAGGGGGCTTACGAGCAATCAGCCCCAGCATTTT. Its translation is CAWRPTSVRGLTSNQPQHF. The variable domain in full, with the rest retrieved from reference TRBV30 and TRBJ1-5, is SQTIHQWPATLVQPVGSPLSLECTVEGTSNPNLYWYRQAAGRGLQLLFYSVGIGQISSEVPQNLSASRPQDRQFILSSKKLLLSDSGFYLCAWRPTSVRGLTSNQPQHFGDGTRLSIL.

The chain has TRBV7-8 and TRBJ2-7; TRBD1 aligns across 7 bases. Germline values: CDR1 SGHVS, CDR2 FQNEAQ. The CDR3 extends over 14 amino acids. Trimming removed 4 bases from V and 2 bases from J; junction bases left unmatched: 5. For the CDR3, the DNA is TGTGCCAGCAGCTACGGGACAGATGCCTACGAGCAGTACTTC. Amino acids: CASSYGTDAYEQYF.

This clone occurred once. This chain joins TRBV3-1 (or the pseudogene TRBV3-2) and TRBJ1-6, with D maybe TRBD1 (5 bases). This CDR3 has 16 amino acids. The germline gives CDR1 LGHDT, CDR2 YNNKEL (reference sequence). V was trimmed by 0 bases and J by 9 bases, leaving 15 bases between them. CDR3 nucleotides: TGTGCCAGCAGCCAAGATCGTCGGAGGAGGGGTTCACCCCTCCACTTT. This codes for CASSQDRRRRGSPLHF.

The chain couples TRBV7-2 to TRBJ2-5, with 10 positions matching TRBD2. The CDR3 spans 16 residues. The V gene's germline CDR1 is SGHTA and CDR2 FQGNSA. V lost 1 base to trimming and J lost 2 bases; unmatched junction nucleotides: 4. The CDR3 DNA is TGTGCCAGCAGCTTAGGGACGACTAGCGGGCAAGAGACCCAGTACTTC. Translated, it gives CASSLGTTSGQETQYF.

This clone was counted a few times. The rearrangement uses TRBV6-5 and TRBJ1-6, with 7 bases fitting TRBD1. The CDR3 spans 14 residues. Germline V lookup: CDR1 MNHEY, CDR2 SVGAGI. The ends lost 4 bases at V and 7 bases at J; junction bases unmatched: 4. The CDR3 DNA follows: TGTGCCAGCAGTTCGGGACAGCGGAATTCACCCCTCCACTTT. This codes for CASSSGQRNSPLHF.

This chain uses TRBV2 with TRBJ1-2; 10 bases map to TRBD1. The junction had 7 bases not matched to a gene; V was cut back by 5 bases and J by 1 base. Germline values: CDR1 SNHLY, CDR2 FYNNEI. The CDR3 spans 16 residues. The CDR3 here is CASSNGQGDSNYGYTF. CDR3 coding DNA: TGTGCCAGCAGTAACGGACAGGGGGATAGTAACTATGGCTACACCTTC.

The chain carries TRBV30 and TRBJ1-3; the D gene is possibly TRBD1 (5 bases). Germline V lookup: CDR1 GTSNPN, CDR2 SVGIG (reference sequence). The CDR3 extends over 14 amino acids. Trimming took off 7 bases at V and 0 bases at J, with 13 bases between the two ends. CDR3 sequence (DNA): TGTGCCTCATCACAGGTCTTCTCTGGAAACACCATATATTTT. This gives the protein CASSQVFSGNTIYF.

The gene calls are TRBV4-1 and TRBJ1-1, with unresolved D. The germline V gene has CDR1 MGHRA and CDR2 YSYEKL. With 2 bases removed from V and 1 base from J, the gap between germline ends came to 11 bases. The CDR3 contains 15 residues. The CDR3 DNA follows: TGCGCCAGCAGCCAATGGAGGGCTCAGAACACTGAAGCTTTCTTT. Translation: CASSQWRAQNTEAFF.

This chain links TRBV5-1 with TRBJ2-1; TRBD2 aligns across 8 bases. CDR1 is SGHRS and CDR2 is YFSETQ in the germline V gene. Unmatched junction bases numbered 2, after V lost 2 bases and J lost 1 base. The length of the CDR3 is 15 residues. The CDR3 DNA follows: TGCGCCAGCAGCTTAGCGGGAGCTTCCTACAATGAGCAGTTCTTC. The encoded protein is CASSLAGASYNEQFF.

The chain couples TRBV5-1 to TRBJ2-7; 11 bases match TRBD1. Germline CDR1 is SGHRS and CDR2 is YFSETQ. The trim removed 3 bases at V and 6 bases at J, leaving 5 bases unmatched. The CDR3 runs to 14 residues. The chain's CDR3 is CASSSGTGGGEQYF. The DNA of the CDR3 is TGCGCCAGCAGCTCCGGGACAGGGGGAGGCGAGCAGTACTTC.